This T cell receptor beta chain derives from a study of cytomegalovirus exposure and HLA in healthy donors. The PCR made use of 60 Vbeta and 13 Jbeta primers. Clones were read by immunoSEQ multiplex PCR, and TCRdb kept only the in-frame ones, dropping some. The sample lists under 150,000 clones, over 65% occurring once. Trimming left V 2 bases short and J 8 bases short, with 9 bases between. The CDR3 contains 13 residues. The V gene's germline CDR1 is SEHNR and CDR2 FQNEAQ (reference sequence). Sequencing used PBMCs. This receptor was identified in a woman under 40 in good health and CMV-seropositive. The gene calls are TRBV7-9 and TRBJ2-2; D remains ambiguous. CDR3: CASSLMQAGELFF. CDR3 DNA: TGTGCCAGCAGCTTAATGCAGGCGGGGGAGCTGTTTTTT.